One T cell receptor (beta chain) is described in this entry. Under the authors' procedure: Amplification of reference gene primers provided the estimated nucleated cell counts. Some clones are missing from TCRdb's copy, which holds only in-frame ones; the method was immunoSEQ multiplex PCR. The DNA gave D and trimming, while V, J and clone size come from that table. The repertoire has over 200,000 clones, around nine tenths of them found once; the top ten carry about 0.8%. This entry belongs to a study of blood T cell repertoires in COVID-19. Study background: Samples of COVID-19 (acute and convalescent) were obtained from the United States, Italy and Spain.

One Seattle source followed patients from active infection through their disease course. The CDR3 length is 17 residues. Germline V gene sequence: CDR1 LNHDA, CDR2 SQIVND (reference sequence). V lost 8 bases and J lost 5; bases outside the gene matches: 12. This chain uses TRBV19 with TRBJ2-2; 12 nucleotides align to TRBD1. The origin of this receptor is a man in his sixties with COVID-19, enrolled during active disease. What was sequenced was peripheral blood. The CDR3 region has the DNA TGTGCCAGTGGACTCCGGGACAGGGGGCAGAGAACCGGGGAGCTGTTTTTT. It specifies CASGLRDRGQRTGELFF.